Below, 21 T cell receptor beta chains from the same sample are listed, as sequenced in a study of OX40 agonist ivuxolimab in advanced cancers. TCRdb keeps only in-frame clones here, not all; method: immunoSEQ multiplex PCR. The sample contains 25,000 to 35,000 clones, 80% to 85% of which appear only once. The source was CD4+ or CD8+ T cells sorted from blood, collected in a trial of the OX40 agonist ivuxolimab. The receptors originated from an adult with an advanced solid tumor such as melanoma, head and neck, liver or kidney cancer.

This sequence joins TRBV7-3 and TRBJ2-3; 9 nucleotides line up with TRBD2. Germline values: CDR1 SGHTA, CDR2 FQGTGA. This CDR3 region has 16 residues. V was clipped by 6 bases and J by 5 bases; unmatched bases: 12. Written as DNA, the CDR3 is TGTGCCAGCAGTCCCATCGCGGGAGGGTTTCAAGATACGCAGTATTTT. Encoded protein: CASSPIAGGFQDTQYF.

The genes are TRBV5-4 and TRBJ1-1; 8 bases line up with TRBD1. Germline assignment: CDR1 SGHNT and CDR2 YYREEE (reference sequence). Germline trimming cut 5 bases from V and 6 bases from J; bases unmatched to any gene: 9. This CDR3 spans 14 amino acids. The DNA of the CDR3 is TGTGCCAGCAGGGACAGGGCTAGGGAATCTGAAGCTTTCTTT. Translated: CASRDRARESEAFF.

This clone was counted once. The genes are TRBV27 and TRBJ2-7; TRBD2 is a possible D gene (6 bases). Between the trimmed V and J ends, which lost 0 bases and 5 bases, there was a span of 23 bases. Germline CDR1 is MNHEY and CDR2 is SMNVEV (reference sequence). The CDR3 covers 18 residues. The CDR3 loop is CASSLSIVTWGLSDEQYF. The CDR3 DNA is TGTGCCAGCAGTTTATCTATTGTAACTTGGGGACTGTCTGACGAGCAGTACTTC.

Written as DNA, the CDR3 is TGTGCCAGCAGCCCGGGGACATCGAACACCGGGGAGCTGTTTTTT. It encodes CASSPGTSNTGELFF. The chain employs TRBV5-4 and TRBJ2-2; D is possibly TRBD1 (6 bases). Germline V CDR1 and CDR2: SGHNT, YYREEE (reference sequence). Trimming cost V 4 bases and J 0 bases, with 10 bases left between them. This CDR3 contains 15 residues.

This clone is medium-sized by share. This chain joins TRBV7-9 and TRBJ2-1; TRBD2 might be the D (6 bases). The V end was cut by 5 bases, the J end by 9 bases, with 20 bases between. This CDR3 has 15 residues. Germline loops: CDR1 SEHNR, CDR2 FQNEAQ (reference sequence). CDR3 nucleotides: TGTGCCAGCAGCCCAGAAGGTTTCGGGGAGGCTGAGCAGTTCTTC. Amino acid sequence: CASSPEGFGEAEQFF.

The chain links TRBV11-2 to TRBJ2-7; TRBD1 matches 8 bases. Germline V gives CDR1 SGHAT, CDR2 FQNNGV. The CDR3 runs 14 residues. The ends lost 5 bases at V and 4 bases at J; junction bases unmatched: 7. The CDR3, as DNA: TGTGCCAGCAGCGTCTCGCAGGGGGCGTACGAGCAGTACTTC. This sequence encodes CASSVSQGAYEQYF.

This rearrangement joins TRBV5-4 to TRBJ2-7; D possibly corresponds to TRBD1 (6 bases). The CDR3 loop spans 15 amino acids. From germline, CDR1 is SGHNT and CDR2 YYREEE (reference sequence). The ends were cut back, 0 bases at V and 4 bases at J, with 14 bases in the middle. The CDR3 region has the DNA TGTGCCAGCAGCTTGGACTGGACAGAGACTTACGAGCAGTACTTC. This codes for CASSLDWTETYEQYF. The variable domain in full, with the rest retrieved from reference TRBV5-4 and TRBJ2-7, is ETGVTQSPTHLIKTRGQQVTLRCSSQSGHNTVSWYQQALGQGPQFIFQYYREEENGRGNFPPRFSGLQFPNYSSELNVNALELDDSALYLCASSLDWTETYEQYFGPGTRLTVT.

The rearrangement links TRBV11-3 to TRBJ2-1; possibly TRBD2 for D (5 bases). The CDR3 has 13 residues. The V and J ends lost 5 bases and 8 bases respectively, with 13 bases between them. Germline V lookup: CDR1 SGHNT, CDR2 YENEEA. As DNA, the CDR3 is TGTGCCAGCAGCACCCCCCTCGGGGATGAGCAGTTCTTC. This sequence encodes CASSTPLGDEQFF.

This chain links TRBV15 with TRBJ2-5; a weak D match, TRBD1 (5 bases). The CDR3 extends over 16 amino acids. Germline CDR1 is LNHNV and CDR2 is YYDKDF (reference sequence). V lost 5 bases and J lost 5, with 21 bases in between. CDR3 DNA: TGTGCCACCAGCGCGACACTGAAACAGGACGTGGAGACCCAGTACTTC. Translation gives CATSATLKQDVETQYF.

A word on this clone: The sample has other DNA sequences that encode this CDR3 too. The chain recombines TRBV6-5 with TRBJ2-1; D remains ambiguous. CDR1 and CDR2 from the germline V gene are MNHEY and SVGAGI. V lost 0 bases and J 0 bases, leaving 9 bases between the germline ends. CDR3 size: 16 residues. CDR3 bases: TGTGCCAGCAGTTACTCCGGTGTCAGCTCCTACAATGAGCAGTTCTTC. Protein product: CASSYSGVSSYNEQFF.

The V gene is TRBV9, the J gene TRBJ2-6; 7 bases fit TRBD1. CDR3 length: 15 residues. Germline V gene sequence: CDR1 SGDLS, CDR2 YYNGEE. V shed 3 bases, J shed 3 bases, and the junction held 3 bases outside the gene matches. The CDR3 DNA is TGTGCCAGCAGCGCCGACAGGGTTGGGGCCAACGTCCTGACTTTC. It codes for CASSADRVGANVLTF.

This clone was seen just once. The chain recombines TRBV7-8 with TRBJ2-5, with 8 bases identical to TRBD2. This CDR3 has 15 residues. Trimming cost V 5 bases and J 5 bases; bases outside gene matches: 10. CDR1 and CDR2 from the germline V gene are SGHVS and FQNEAQ. CDR3 bases: TGTGCCAGCAGCCCAGAAGGCGGGGGGCTGGAGACCCAGTACTTC. This gives the protein CASSPEGGGLETQYF.

This clone was observed a few times. Germline and junction disagree at one end, which may indicate a read error. The chain recombines TRBV27 with TRBJ2-3; 14 nucleotides line up with TRBD2. The germline V gene encodes CDR1 MNHEY and CDR2 SMNVEV (reference sequence). The length of the CDR3 is 18 residues. The CDR3 reads CASSLSGTSGSVSDTQYF. For the CDR3, the DNA is TGTGCCAGCAGTCTATCCGGGACTAGCGGGAGTGTGTCAGATACGCAGTATTTT.

This chain links TRBV5-1 with TRBJ2-7; weak D call: TRBD2 (7 bases). The V gene lost 0 bases and the J gene lost 4 bases, with 20 bases spanning the gap. Germline lookup yields CDR1 SGHRS and CDR2 YFSETQ. This CDR3 spans 17 amino acids. The CDR3 bases are TGCGCCAGCAGCTTGGCTATCGGCGGGGGCCACGCGTACGAGCAGTACTTC. Translating it yields CASSLAIGGGHAYEQYF.

This clone was recorded once. The J gene is TRBJ1-6, the V gene TRBV7-8, with 9 positions matching TRBD1. Germline V gene data show CDR1 as SGHVS and CDR2 as FQNEAQ. With V trimmed by 5 bases and J by 1 base, 3 bases remained unmatched. This CDR3 is built from 16 residues. CDR3 protein: CASSMGQGSYNSPLHF. In DNA form, the CDR3 reads TGTGCCAGCAGCATGGGACAGGGTTCCTATAATTCACCCCTCCACTTT.

On this clone: A junction boundary mismatches the germline segment, possibly from a read error. The chain has TRBV7-7 and TRBJ2-5; tentatively, D is TRBD2 (6 bases). CDR1 SSHAT and CDR2 FNYEAQ come from the germline V gene (reference sequence). The CDR3 is 15 residues long. CDR3 in amino acids: CASSLVVGSGETQYF. CDR3 DNA sequence: TGTGCTAGCAGCTTAGTTGTCGGGAGCGGGGAGACCCAGTACTTC.

The V gene is TRBV19, the J gene TRBJ1-2; the D gene is possibly TRBD1 (6 bases). The V and J ends lost 3 bases and 8 bases respectively, with 22 bases between them. The CDR3 covers 16 residues. Per germline, CDR1 LNHDA and CDR2 SQIVND (reference sequence). The CDR3 here is CASSIFFNAGAVGYTF. CDR3 nucleotide sequence: TGTGCCAGTAGTATCTTTTTCAACGCAGGGGCTGTCGGCTACACCTTC. Drawing the rest from reference TRBV19 and TRBJ1-2, the complete variable domain is DGGITQSPKYLFRKEGQNVTLSCEQNLNHDAMYWYRQDPGQGLRLIYYSQIVNDFQKGDIAEGYSVSREKKESFPLTVTSAQKNPTAFYLCASSIFFNAGAVGYTFGSGTRLTVV.

The genes are TRBV28 and TRBJ1-5; TRBD1 matches at 9 bases. CDR1 and CDR2 (germline): MDHEN, SYDVKM. The CDR3 totals 14 residues. Trimming took 6 bases from V and 4 from J; bases not matched to a gene: 4. Here the CDR3 DNA reads TGTGCCAGCAGCCTCGGACAGGGGAATCAGCCCCAGCATTTT. This translates into CASSLGQGNQPQHF.

Concerning this clone itself: Relative to the germline gene, one junction end is altered; a read error may explain this. V gene TRBV13 combines with J gene TRBJ1-3, with D hard to call. The CDR3 has 14 residues. Germline loops: CDR1 PRHDT, CDR2 FYEKMQ (reference sequence). As DNA, the CDR3 is TGTGCCAGCAGCTTAGGCCTAATTGGAGACACCATATATTTT. Translated: CASSLGLIGDTIYF.

The chain links TRBV5-4 to TRBJ2-2; no reliable D call. V gave up 4 bases and J gave up 6 bases, with 13 bases separating them. Per the germline V gene, CDR1 is SGHNT and CDR2 is YYREEE (reference sequence). This CDR3 region has 14 residues. CDR3 protein: CASSIGPEAGELFF. In nucleotides, the CDR3 is TGTGCCAGCAGCATCGGCCCTGAAGCCGGGGAGCTGTTTTTT.

This chain joins TRBV5-1 and TRBJ2-5; 12 bases are a match to TRBD2. Gene TRBJ2-7 matches the end of the DNA better, so the J call may be wrong. This CDR3 has 15 amino acids. In germline, CDR1 is SGHRS, CDR2 YFSETQ. The CDR3 here is CASSFETSGRYEQYF. CDR3 in DNA: TGCGCCAGCAGCTTTGAGACTAGCGGGAGATACGAGCAGTACTTC.